These 2 T cell receptor beta chains were all obtained from the same sample, sequenced in a study of blood T cell repertoires in COVID-19. Libraries were prepared by immunoSEQ multiplex PCR; TCRdb keeps only in-frame clonotypes and omits some of them. The sample carries 150,000 to 200,000 clones, roughly 84% recorded once. Specimen: peripheral blood. The origin of the receptors is a woman older than 75 with active or convalescent COVID-19.

The gene calls are TRBV11-2 and TRBJ2-1; a weak D match, TRBD2 (5 bases). CDR1 is SGHAT and CDR2 is FQNNGV in the germline V gene. V was pared by 1 base and J by 4 bases, with 8 bases between. This CDR3 is built from 14 residues. CDR3 protein: CASSLVGDYNEQFF. As DNA, the CDR3 is TGTGCCAGCAGCTTAGTCGGGGATTACAATGAGCAGTTCTTC.

The chain carries TRBV29-1 and TRBJ1-2; unclear D gene. The V gene's germline CDR1 is SQVTM and CDR2 ANQGSEA. This CDR3 is 11 amino acids long. Trimming cost V 7 bases and J 0 bases, with 6 bases left between them. This CDR3 is CSAASNYGYTF. CDR3 bases: TGCAGCGCGGCATCTAACTATGGCTACACCTTC. Supplemented by reference TRBV29-1 and TRBJ1-2, the full variable domain reads SAVISQKPSRDICQRGTSLTIQCQVDSQVTMMFWYRQQPGQSLTLIATANQGSEATYESGFVIDKFPISRPNLTFSTLTVSNMSPEDSSIYLCSAASNYGYTFGSGTRLTVV.